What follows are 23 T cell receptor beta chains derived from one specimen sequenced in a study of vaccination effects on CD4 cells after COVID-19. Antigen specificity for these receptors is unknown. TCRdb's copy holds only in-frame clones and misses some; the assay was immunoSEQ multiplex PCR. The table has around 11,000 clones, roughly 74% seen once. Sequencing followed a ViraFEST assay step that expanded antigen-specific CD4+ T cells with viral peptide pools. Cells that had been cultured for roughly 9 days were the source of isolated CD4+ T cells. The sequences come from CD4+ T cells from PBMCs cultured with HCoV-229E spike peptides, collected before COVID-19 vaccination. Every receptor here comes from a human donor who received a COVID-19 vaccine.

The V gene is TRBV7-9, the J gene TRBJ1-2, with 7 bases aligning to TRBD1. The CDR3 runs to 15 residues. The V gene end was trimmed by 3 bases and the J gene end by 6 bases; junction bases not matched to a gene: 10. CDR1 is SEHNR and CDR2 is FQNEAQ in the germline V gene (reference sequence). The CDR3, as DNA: TGTGCCAGCAGCTTGCTTAGCTCCGGGACAGATGGCTACACCTTC. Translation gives CASSLLSSGTDGYTF.

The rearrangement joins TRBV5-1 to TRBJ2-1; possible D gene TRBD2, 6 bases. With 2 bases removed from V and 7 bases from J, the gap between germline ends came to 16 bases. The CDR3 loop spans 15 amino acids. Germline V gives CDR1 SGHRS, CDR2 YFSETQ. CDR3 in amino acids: CASSFGGGRENEQFF. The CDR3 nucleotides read TGCGCCAGCAGCTTTGGGGGAGGTAGAGAGAATGAGCAGTTCTTC.

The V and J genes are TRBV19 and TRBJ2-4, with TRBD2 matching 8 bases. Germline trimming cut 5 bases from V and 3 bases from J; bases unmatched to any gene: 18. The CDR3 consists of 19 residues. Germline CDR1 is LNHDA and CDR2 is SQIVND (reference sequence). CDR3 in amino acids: CASSSGGDGRFVSKNIQYF. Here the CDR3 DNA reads TGTGCCAGTAGTTCGGGGGGGGATGGTAGATTTGTGAGCAAAAACATTCAGTACTTC.

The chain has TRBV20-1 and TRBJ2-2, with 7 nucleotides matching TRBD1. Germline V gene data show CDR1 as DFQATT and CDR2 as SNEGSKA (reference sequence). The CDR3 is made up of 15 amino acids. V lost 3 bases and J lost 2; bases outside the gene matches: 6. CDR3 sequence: CSASPDRENTGELFF. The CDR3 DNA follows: TGCAGTGCTAGTCCTGACAGGGAAAACACCGGGGAGCTGTTTTTT.

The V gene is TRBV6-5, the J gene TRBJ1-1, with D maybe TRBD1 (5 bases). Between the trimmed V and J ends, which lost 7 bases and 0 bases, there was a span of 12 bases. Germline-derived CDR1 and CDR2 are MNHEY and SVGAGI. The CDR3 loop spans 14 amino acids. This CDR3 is CASTREPMNTEAFF. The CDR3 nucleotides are TGTGCCAGCACCAGGGAACCGATGAACACTGAAGCTTTCTTT.

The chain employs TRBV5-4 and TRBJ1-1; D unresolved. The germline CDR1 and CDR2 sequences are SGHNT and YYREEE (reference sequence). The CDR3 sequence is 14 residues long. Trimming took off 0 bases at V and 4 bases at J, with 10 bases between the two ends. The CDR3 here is CASSLAGRTTEAFF. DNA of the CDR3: TGTGCCAGCAGCTTGGCCGGGCGGACCACTGAAGCTTTCTTT.

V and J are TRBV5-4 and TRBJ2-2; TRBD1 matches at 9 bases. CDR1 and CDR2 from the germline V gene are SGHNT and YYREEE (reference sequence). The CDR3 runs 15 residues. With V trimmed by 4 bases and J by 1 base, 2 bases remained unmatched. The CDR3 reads CASSLGQGNTGELFF. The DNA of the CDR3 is TGTGCCAGCAGCCTGGGACAGGGGAACACCGGGGAGCTGTTTTTT.

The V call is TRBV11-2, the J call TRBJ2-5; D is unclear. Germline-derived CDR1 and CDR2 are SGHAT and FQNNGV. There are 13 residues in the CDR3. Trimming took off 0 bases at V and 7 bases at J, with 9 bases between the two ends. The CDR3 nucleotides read TGTGCCAGCAGCTTAGAGGGGTCGGGGACCCAGTACTTC. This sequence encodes CASSLEGSGTQYF.

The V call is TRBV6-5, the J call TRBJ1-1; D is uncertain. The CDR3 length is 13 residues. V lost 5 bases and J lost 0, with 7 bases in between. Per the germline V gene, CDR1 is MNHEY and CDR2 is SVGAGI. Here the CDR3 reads CASSLYMNTEAFF. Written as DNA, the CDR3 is TGTGCCAGCAGTCTCTACATGAACACTGAAGCTTTCTTT.

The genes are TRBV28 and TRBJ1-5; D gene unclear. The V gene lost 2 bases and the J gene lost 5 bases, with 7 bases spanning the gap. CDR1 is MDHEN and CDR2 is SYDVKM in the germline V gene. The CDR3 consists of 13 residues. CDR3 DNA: TGTGCCAGCAGTTTAGCAGCCTATCAGCCCCAGCATTTT. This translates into CASSLAAYQPQHF.

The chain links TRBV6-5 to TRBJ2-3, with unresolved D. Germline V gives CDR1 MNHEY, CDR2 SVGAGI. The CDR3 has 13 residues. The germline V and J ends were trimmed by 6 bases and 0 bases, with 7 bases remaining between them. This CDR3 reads CASRILSTDTQYF. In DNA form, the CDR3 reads TGTGCCAGCAGAATACTGAGCACAGATACGCAGTATTTT.

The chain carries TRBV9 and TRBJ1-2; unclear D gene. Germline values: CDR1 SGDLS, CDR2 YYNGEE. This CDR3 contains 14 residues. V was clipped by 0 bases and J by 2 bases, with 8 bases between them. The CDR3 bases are TGTGCCAGCAGCGTAGGACAAGGAAACTATGGCTACACCTTC. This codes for CASSVGQGNYGYTF.

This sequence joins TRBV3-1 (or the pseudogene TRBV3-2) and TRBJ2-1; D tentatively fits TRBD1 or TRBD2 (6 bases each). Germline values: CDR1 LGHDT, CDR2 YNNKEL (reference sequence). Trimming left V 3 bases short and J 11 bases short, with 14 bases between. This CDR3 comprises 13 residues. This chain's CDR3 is CASSHLEGGQQFF. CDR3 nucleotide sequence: TGTGCCAGCAGCCACCTCGAGGGGGGCCAGCAGTTCTTC.

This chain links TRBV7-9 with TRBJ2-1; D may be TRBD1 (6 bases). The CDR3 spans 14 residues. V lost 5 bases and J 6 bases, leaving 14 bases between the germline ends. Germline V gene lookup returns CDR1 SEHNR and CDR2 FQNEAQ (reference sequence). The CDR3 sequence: CASSTSGTLNEQFF. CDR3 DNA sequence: TGTGCCAGCAGCACCTCAGGGACACTCAATGAGCAGTTCTTC.

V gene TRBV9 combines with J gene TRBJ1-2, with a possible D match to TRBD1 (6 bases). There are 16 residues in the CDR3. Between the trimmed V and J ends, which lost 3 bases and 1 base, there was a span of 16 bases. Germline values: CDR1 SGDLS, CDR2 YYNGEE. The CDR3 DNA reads TGTGCCAGCAGCGGAGGAGGGGGACGGAATAACTATGGCTACACCTTC. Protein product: CASSGGGGRNNYGYTF.

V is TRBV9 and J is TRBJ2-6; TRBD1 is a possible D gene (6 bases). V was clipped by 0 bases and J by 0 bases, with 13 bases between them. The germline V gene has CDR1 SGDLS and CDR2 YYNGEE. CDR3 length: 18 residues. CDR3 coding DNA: TGTGCCAGCAGCGTAGGGACAGTCACTTTCTCTGGGGCCAACGTCCTGACTTTC. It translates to CASSVGTVTFSGANVLTF. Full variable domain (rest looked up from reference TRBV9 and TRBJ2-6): DSGVTQTPKHLITATGQRVTLRCSPRSGDLSVYWYQQSLDQGLQFLIQYYNGEERAKGNILERFSAQQFPDLHSELNLSSLELGDSALYFCASSVGTVTFSGANVLTFGAGSRLTVL.

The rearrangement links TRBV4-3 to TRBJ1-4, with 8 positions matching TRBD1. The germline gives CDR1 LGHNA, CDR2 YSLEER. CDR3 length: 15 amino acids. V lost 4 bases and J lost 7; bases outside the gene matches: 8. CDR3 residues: CASSPGQGGVEKLFF. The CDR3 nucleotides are TGCGCCAGCAGCCCAGGACAGGGAGGGGTTGAAAAACTGTTTTTT.

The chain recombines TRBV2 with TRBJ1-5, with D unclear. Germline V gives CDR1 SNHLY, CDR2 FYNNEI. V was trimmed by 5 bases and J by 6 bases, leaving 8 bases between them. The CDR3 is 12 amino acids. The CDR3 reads CASSRLIQPQHF. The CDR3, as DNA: TGTGCCAGCAGTCGTCTGATTCAGCCCCAGCATTTT.

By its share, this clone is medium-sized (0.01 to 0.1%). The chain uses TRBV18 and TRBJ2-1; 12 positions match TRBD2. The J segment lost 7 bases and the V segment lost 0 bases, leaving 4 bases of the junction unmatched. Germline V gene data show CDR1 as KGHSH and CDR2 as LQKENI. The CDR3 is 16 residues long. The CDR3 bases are TGTGCCAGCTCACCACCATCTAGCGGGGGGGCAAATGAGCAGTTCTTC. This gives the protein CASSPPSSGGANEQFF. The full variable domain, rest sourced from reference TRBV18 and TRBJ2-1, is NAGVMQNPRHLVRRRGQEARLRCSPMKGHSHVYWYRQLPEEGLKFMVYLQKENIIDESGMPKERFSAEFPKEGPSILRIQQVVRGDSAAYFCASSPPSSGGANEQFFGPGTRLTVL.

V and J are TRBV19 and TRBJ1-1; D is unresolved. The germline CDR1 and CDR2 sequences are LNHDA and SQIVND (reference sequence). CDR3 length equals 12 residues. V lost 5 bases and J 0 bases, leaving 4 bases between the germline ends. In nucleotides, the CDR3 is TGTGCCAGTAGTCGGCTGAACACTGAAGCTTTCTTT. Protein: CASSRLNTEAFF. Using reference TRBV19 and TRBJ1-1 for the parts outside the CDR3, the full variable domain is DGGITQSPKYLFRKEGQNVTLSCEQNLNHDAMYWYRQDPGQGLRLIYYSQIVNDFQKGDIAEGYSVSREKKESFPLTVTSAQKNPTAFYLCASSRLNTEAFFGQGTRLTVV.

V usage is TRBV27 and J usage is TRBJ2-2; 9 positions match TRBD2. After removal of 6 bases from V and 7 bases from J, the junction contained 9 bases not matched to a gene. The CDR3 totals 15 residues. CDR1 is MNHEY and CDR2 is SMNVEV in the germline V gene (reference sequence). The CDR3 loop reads CASSLSGRTNGELFF. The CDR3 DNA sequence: TGTGCCAGCAGCCTTAGCGGGAGAACGAACGGGGAGCTGTTTTTT.

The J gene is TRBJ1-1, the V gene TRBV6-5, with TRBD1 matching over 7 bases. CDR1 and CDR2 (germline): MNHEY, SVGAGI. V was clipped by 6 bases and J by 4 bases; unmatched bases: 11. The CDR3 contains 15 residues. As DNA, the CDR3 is TGTGCCAGCAGCACACGGGACAGAGGGGCCACTGAAGCTTTCTTT. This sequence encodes CASSTRDRGATEAFF.

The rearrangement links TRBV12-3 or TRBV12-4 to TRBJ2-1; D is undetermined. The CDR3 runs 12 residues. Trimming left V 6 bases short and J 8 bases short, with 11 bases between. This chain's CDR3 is CASRSPRHEQFF. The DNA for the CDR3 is TGTGCCAGCAGATCTCCTCGGCATGAGCAGTTCTTC.